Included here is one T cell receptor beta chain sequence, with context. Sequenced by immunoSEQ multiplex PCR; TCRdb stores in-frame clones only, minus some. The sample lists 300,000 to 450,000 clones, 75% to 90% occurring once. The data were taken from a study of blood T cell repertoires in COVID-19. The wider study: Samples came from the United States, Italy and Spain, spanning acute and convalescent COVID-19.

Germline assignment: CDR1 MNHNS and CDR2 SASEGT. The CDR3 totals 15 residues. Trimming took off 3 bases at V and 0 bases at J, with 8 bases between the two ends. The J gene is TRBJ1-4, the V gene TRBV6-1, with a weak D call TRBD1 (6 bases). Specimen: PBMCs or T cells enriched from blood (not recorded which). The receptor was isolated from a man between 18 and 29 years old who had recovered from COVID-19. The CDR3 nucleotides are TGTGCCAGCAGTGAGGGGACATCAACTAATGAAAAACTGTTTTTT. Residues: CASSEGTSTNEKLFF.